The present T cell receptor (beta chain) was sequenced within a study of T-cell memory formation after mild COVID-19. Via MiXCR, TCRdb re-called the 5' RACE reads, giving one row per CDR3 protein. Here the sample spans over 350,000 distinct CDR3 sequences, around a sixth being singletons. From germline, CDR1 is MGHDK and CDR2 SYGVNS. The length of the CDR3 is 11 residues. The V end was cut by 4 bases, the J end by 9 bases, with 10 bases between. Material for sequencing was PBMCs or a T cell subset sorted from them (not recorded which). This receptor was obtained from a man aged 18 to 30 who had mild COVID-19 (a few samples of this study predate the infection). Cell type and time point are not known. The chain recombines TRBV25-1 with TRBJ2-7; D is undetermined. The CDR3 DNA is TGTGCCAGCAGTGTACTGTCACGGCAGTACTTC. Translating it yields CASSVLSRQYF.